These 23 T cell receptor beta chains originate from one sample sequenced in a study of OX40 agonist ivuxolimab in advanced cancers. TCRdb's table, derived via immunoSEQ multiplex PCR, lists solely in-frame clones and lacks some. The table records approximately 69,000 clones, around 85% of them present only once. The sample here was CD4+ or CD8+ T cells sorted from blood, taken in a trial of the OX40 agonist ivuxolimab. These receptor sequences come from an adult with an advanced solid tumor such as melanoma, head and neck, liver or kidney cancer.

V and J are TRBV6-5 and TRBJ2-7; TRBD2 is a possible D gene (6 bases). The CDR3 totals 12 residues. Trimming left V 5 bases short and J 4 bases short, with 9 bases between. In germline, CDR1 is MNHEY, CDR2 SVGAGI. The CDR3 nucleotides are TGTGCCAGCAGTCAGGGAGGATACGAGCAGTACTTC. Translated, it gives CASSQGGYEQYF.

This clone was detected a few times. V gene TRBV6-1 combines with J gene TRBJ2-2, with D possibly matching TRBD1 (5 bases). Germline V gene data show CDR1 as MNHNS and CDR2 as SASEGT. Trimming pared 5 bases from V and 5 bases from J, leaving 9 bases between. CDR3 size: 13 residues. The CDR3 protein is CASSTQATGELFF. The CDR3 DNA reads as TGTGCCAGCAGTACACAGGCGACCGGGGAGCTGTTTTTT.

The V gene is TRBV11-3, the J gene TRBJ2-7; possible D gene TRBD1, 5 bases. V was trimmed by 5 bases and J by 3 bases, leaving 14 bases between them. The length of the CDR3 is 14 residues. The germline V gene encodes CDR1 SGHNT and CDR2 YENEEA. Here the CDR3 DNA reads TGTGCCAGCAGCCACGATATTCAGGGCTACGAGCAGTACTTC. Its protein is CASSHDIQGYEQYF.

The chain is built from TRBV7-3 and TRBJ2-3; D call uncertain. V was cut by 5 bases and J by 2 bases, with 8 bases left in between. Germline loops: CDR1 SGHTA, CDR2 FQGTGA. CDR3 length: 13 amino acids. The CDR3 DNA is TGTGCCAGCAGCCCCTTCAACACAGATACGCAGTATTTT. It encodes CASSPFNTDTQYF.

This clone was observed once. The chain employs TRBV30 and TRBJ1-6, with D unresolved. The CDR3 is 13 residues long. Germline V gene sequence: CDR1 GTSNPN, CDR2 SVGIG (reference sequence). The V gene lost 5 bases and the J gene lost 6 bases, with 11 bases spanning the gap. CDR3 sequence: CAWEEVRNSPLHF. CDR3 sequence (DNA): TGTGCCTGGGAGGAAGTACGTAATTCACCCCTCCACTTT.

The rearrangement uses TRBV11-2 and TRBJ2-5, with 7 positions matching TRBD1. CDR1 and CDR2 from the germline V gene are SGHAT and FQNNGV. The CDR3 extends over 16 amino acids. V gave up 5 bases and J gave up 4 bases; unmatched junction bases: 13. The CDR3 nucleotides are TGTGCCAGCAGCGGACCGGGGCAGGGGGTAGGAGAGACCCAGTACTTC. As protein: CASSGPGQGVGETQYF.

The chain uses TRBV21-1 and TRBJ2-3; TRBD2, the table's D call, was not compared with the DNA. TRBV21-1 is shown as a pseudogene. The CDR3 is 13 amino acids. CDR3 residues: CASSKGSGDTQYF. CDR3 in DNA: TGTGCCAGCAGCAAGGGATCGGGGGATACGCAGTATTTT.

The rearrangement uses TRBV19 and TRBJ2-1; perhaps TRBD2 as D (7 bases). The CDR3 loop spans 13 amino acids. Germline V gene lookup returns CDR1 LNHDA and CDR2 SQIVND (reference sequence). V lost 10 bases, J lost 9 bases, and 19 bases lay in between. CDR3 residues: CATEGGSESEQFF. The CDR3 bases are TGTGCCACCGAGGGGGGGAGTGAGAGTGAGCAGTTCTTC.

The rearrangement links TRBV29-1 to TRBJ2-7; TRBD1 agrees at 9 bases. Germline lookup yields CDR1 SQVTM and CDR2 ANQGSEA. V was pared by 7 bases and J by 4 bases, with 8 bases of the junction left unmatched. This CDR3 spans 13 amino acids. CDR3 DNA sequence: TGCAGCGCTACCGGGACAGGGATGTACGAGCAGTACTTC. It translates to CSATGTGMYEQYF.

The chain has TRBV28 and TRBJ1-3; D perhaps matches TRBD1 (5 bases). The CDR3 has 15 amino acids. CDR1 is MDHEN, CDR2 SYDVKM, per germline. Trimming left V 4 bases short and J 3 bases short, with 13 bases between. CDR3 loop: CASSSRRGDGNTIYF. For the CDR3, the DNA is TGTGCCAGCAGTTCCAGACGGGGCGATGGAAACACCATATATTTT.

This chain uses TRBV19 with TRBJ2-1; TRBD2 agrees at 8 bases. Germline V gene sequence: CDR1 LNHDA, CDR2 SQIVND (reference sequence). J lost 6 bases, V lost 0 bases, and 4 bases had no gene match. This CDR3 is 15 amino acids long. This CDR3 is CASSIELAGFNEQFF. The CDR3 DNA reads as TGTGCCAGTAGTATAGAGTTAGCGGGATTCAATGAGCAGTTCTTC. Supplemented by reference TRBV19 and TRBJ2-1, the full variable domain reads DGGITQSPKYLFRKEGQNVTLSCEQNLNHDAMYWYRQDPGQGLRLIYYSQIVNDFQKGDIAEGYSVSREKKESFPLTVTSAQKNPTAFYLCASSIELAGFNEQFFGPGTRLTVL.

CDR3 nucleotides: TGTGCCAGCAGCGTAGCGGGCGCCGGAGAGCAGTACTTC. Residues: CASSVAGAGEQYF. The V gene is TRBV9, the J gene TRBJ2-7; the D is unclear. The CDR3 runs to 13 residues. With 0 bases removed from V and 7 bases from J, the gap between germline ends came to 11 bases. Germline V gene data show CDR1 as SGDLS and CDR2 as YYNGEE.

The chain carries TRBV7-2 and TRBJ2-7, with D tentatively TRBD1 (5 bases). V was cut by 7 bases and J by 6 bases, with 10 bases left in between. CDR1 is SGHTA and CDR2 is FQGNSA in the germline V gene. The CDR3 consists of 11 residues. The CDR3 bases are TGTGCCAGCACAGGACACACCGAGCAGTACTTC. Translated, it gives CASTGHTEQYF.

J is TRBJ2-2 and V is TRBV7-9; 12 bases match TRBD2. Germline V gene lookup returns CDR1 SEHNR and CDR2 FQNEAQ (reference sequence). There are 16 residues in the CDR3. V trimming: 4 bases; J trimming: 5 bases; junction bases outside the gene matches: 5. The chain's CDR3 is CASSSSGTSGTGELFF. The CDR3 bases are TGTGCCAGCAGCTCCTCCGGGACTAGCGGGACCGGGGAGCTGTTTTTT.

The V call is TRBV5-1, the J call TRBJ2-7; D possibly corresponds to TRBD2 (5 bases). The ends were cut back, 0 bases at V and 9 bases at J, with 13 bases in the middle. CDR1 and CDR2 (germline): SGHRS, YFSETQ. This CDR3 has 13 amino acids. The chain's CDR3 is CASSLVATRGQYF. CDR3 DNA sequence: TGCGCCAGCAGCTTGGTGGCGACCCGGGGGCAGTACTTC.

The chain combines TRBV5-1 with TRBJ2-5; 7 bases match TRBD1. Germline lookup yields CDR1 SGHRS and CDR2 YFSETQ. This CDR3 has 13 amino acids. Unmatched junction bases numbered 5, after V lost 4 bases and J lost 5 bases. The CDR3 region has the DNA TGCGCCAGCAGCAGGGGGCCCAGGGAGACCCAGTACTTC. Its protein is CASSRGPRETQYF.

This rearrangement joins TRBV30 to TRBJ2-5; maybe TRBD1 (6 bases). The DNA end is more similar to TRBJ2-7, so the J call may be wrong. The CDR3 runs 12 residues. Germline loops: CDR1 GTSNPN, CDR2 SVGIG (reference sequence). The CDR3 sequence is CAWSPTGYEQYF. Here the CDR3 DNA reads TGTGCCTGGAGCCCGACAGGTTACGAGCAGTACTTC.

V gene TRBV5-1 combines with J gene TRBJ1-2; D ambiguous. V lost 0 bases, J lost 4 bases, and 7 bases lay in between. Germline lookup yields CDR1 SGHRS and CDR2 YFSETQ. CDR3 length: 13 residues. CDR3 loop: CASSLESAYGYTF. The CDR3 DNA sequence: TGCGCCAGCAGCTTGGAGTCAGCCTATGGCTACACCTTC.

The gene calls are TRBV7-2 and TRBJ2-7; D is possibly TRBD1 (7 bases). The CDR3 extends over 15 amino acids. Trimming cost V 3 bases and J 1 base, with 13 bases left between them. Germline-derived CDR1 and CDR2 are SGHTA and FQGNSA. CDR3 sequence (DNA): TGTGCCAGCAGCTTTGGAGGGGGCGCTTCCTACGAGCAGTACTTC. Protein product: CASSFGGGASYEQYF.

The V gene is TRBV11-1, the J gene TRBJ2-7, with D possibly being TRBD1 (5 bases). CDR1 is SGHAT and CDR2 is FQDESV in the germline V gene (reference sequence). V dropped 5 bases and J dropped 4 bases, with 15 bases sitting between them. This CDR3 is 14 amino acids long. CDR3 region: CASSLRTTVYEQYF. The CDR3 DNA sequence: TGTGCCAGCAGCCTAAGGACAACCGTTTACGAGCAGTACTTC.

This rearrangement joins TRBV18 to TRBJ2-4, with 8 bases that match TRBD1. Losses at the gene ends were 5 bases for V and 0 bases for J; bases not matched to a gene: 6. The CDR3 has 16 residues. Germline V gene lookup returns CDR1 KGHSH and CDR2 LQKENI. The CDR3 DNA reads TGTGCCAGCTCAGTACAGGGGGATCTAGCCAAAAACATTCAGTACTTC. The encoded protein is CASSVQGDLAKNIQYF.

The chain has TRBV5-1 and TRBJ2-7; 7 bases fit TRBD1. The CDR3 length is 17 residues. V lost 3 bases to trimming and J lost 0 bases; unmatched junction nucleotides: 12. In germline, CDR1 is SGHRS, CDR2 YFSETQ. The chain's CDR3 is CASSSRDSNLYSYEQYF. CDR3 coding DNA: TGCGCCAGCAGCTCAAGGGACAGTAACCTATACTCCTACGAGCAGTACTTC.

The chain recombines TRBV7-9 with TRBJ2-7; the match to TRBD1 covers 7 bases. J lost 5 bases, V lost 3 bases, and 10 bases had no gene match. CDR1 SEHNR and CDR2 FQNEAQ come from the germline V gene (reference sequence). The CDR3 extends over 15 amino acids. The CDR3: CASSFEGQAPHEQYF. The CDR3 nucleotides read TGTGCCAGCAGCTTCGAAGGACAGGCTCCGCACGAGCAGTACTTC. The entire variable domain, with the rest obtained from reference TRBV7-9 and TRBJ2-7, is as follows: DTGVSQNPRHKITKRGQNVTFRCDPISEHNRLYWYRQTLGQGPEFLTYFQNEAQLEKSRLLSDRFSAERPKGSFSTLEIQRTEQGDSAMYLCASSFEGQAPHEQYFGPGTRLTVT.